The 27 T cell receptor beta chains presented below share a single source sample, sequenced in a study of blood T cell repertoires in COVID-19. TCRdb's copy holds only in-frame clones and misses some; the assay was immunoSEQ multiplex PCR. In the table there are roughly 110,000 clones, roughly 80% of which are singletons. Sequenced input: peripheral blood. The receptors were gathered from a human donor in a cohort sampled during active COVID-19.

The chain combines TRBV18 with TRBJ2-5; possible D gene TRBD1, 6 bases. Trimming removed 0 bases from V and 4 bases from J, with 18 bases in between. From germline, CDR1 is KGHSH and CDR2 LQKENI. This CDR3 spans 17 amino acids. The CDR3 DNA is TGTGCCAGCTCACCACCGGTTGGACAGAACGGCCGAGAGACCCAGTACTTC. Residues: CASSPPVGQNGRETQYF.

V is TRBV6-2 or TRBV6-3 and J is TRBJ1-2, with TRBD1 matching 11 bases. V trimming: 4 bases; J trimming: 2 bases; junction bases outside the gene matches: 3. The V gene's germline CDR1 is MNHEY and CDR2 SVGEGT. This CDR3 region has 15 residues. The CDR3 spells CASSSRTGGNYGYTF. The DNA of the CDR3 is TGTGCCAGCAGTTCCCGGACAGGGGGCAACTATGGCTACACCTTC.

The CDR3 nucleotides are TGTGCCAGCAGTGGCGGGAGTCCCCCCTACGAGCAGTACTTC. Amino acid sequence: CASSGGSPPYEQYF. This rearrangement joins TRBV28 to TRBJ2-7; TRBD2 matches at 7 bases. From germline, CDR1 is MDHEN and CDR2 SYDVKM. Germline trimming cut 5 bases from V and 2 bases from J; bases unmatched to any gene: 6. The CDR3 loop spans 14 amino acids. Looking up the rest from reference TRBV28 and TRBJ2-7 gives the full variable domain: DVKVTQSSRYLVKRTGEKVFLECVQDMDHENMFWYRQDPGLGLRLIYFSYDVKMKEKGDIPEGYSVSREKKERFSLILESASTNQTSMYLCASSGGSPPYEQYFGPGTRLTVT.

This clone was detected only once. The chain has TRBV18 and TRBJ1-2; 9 bases fit TRBD1. CDR1 and CDR2 (germline): KGHSH, LQKENI. V was clipped by 0 bases and J by 6 bases; unmatched bases: 8. The CDR3 is 16 residues long. The CDR3 loop reads CASSPPFFGTGHGYTF. CDR3 nucleotides: TGTGCCAGCTCACCACCGTTTTTCGGGACAGGGCATGGCTACACCTTC.

The gene calls are TRBV2 and TRBJ1-3; D possibly corresponds to TRBD1 (6 bases). CDR1 is SNHLY, CDR2 FYNNEI, per germline. Deletions cut 6 bases from V and 0 bases from J, with 12 bases between. The CDR3 runs 15 residues. The CDR3 region is CASSGQYRSGNTIYF. The CDR3 nucleotides read TGTGCCAGCAGCGGACAGTACCGCTCTGGAAACACCATATATTTT.

Comments on this clone: Other nucleotide sequences in the sample specify the same CDR3. The chain is built from TRBV4-3 and TRBJ2-1, with 11 bases identical to TRBD2. J was trimmed by 7 bases and V by 0 bases; bases with no gene match: 5. CDR3 size: 16 residues. Germline values: CDR1 LGHNA, CDR2 YSLEER. DNA of the CDR3: TGCGCCAGCAGCCAAGATGCCCTAGCGGGAGGAAATGAGCAGTTCTTC. It specifies CASSQDALAGGNEQFF.

V usage is TRBV7-9 and J usage is TRBJ2-5; TRBD2 aligns across 12 bases. This CDR3 is built from 16 residues. Germline V gene sequence: CDR1 SEHNR, CDR2 FQNEAQ (reference sequence). J lost 5 bases, V lost 1 base, and 5 bases had no gene match. The CDR3 nucleotides are TGTGCCAGCAGCTTAGAAAGACTAGCGGGAGTGGAGACCCAGTACTTC. It translates to CASSLERLAGVETQYF.

This clone has just a few counts. The chain has TRBV6-2 or TRBV6-3 and TRBJ1-5, with D tentatively TRBD1 (5 bases). The ends were cut back, 2 bases at V and 3 bases at J, with 20 bases in the middle. The germline CDR1 and CDR2 sequences are MNHEY and SVGEGT. This CDR3 contains 18 residues. Here the CDR3 reads CASSYPTWAGNNNQPQHF. The CDR3 DNA is TGTGCCAGCAGTTACCCTACTTGGGCAGGGAACAACAATCAGCCCCAGCATTTT.

The chain combines TRBV29-1 with TRBJ1-2; 10 nucleotides line up with TRBD1. J lost 6 bases, V lost 3 bases, and 7 bases had no gene match. Germline assignment: CDR1 SQVTM and CDR2 ANQGSEA. The CDR3 covers 14 residues. The CDR3 is CSVDRDRGRNGYTF. The CDR3 DNA reads as TGCAGCGTTGATAGGGACAGGGGTAGGAATGGCTACACCTTC.

The chain combines TRBV11-2 with TRBJ2-3; 8 positions match TRBD2. Germline V lookup: CDR1 SGHAT, CDR2 FQNNGV. The CDR3 runs to 15 residues. V lost 5 bases and J lost 3; bases outside the gene matches: 7. CDR3 in DNA: TGTGCCAGCAGCCCGGGGGGGCTTGGTACAGATACGCAGTATTTT. It encodes CASSPGGLGTDTQYF.

V gene TRBV9 combines with J gene TRBJ2-2; D call uncertain. The germline CDR1 and CDR2 sequences are SGDLS and YYNGEE. Trimming pared 4 bases from V and 4 bases from J, leaving 8 bases between. CDR3 length: 13 residues. In DNA, the CDR3 is TGTGCCAGCAGCCGTCTTTTCACCGGGGAGCTGTTTTTT. It is translated as CASSRLFTGELFF.

This chain connects TRBV7-6 to TRBJ2-7, with a weak D call TRBD1 (6 bases). The CDR3 runs to 15 residues. Trimming stripped 3 bases from V and 1 base from J, with 13 bases between. CDR1 and CDR2 (germline): SGHVS, FNYEAQ. CDR3 sequence reads: CASSLGTGPSYEQYF. In nucleotides, the CDR3 is TGTGCCAGCAGCTTGGGAACAGGGCCTTCCTACGAGCAGTACTTC.

J is TRBJ2-4 and V is TRBV7-2; 8 positions match TRBD1. Germline trimming cut 6 bases from V and 5 bases from J; bases unmatched to any gene: 3. The CDR3 is made up of 13 amino acids. Germline loops: CDR1 SGHTA, CDR2 FQGNSA. CDR3 sequence: CASRQGAQNIQYF. CDR3 sequence (DNA): TGTGCCAGCAGGCAGGGGGCGCAAAACATTCAGTACTTC.

This clone was seen a handful of times. The gene calls are TRBV4-3 and TRBJ2-7; TRBD2 aligns across 14 bases. This CDR3 contains 15 residues. CDR1 LGHNA and CDR2 YSLEER come from the germline V gene. Germline trimming cut 5 bases from V and 6 bases from J; bases unmatched to any gene: 6. The DNA of the CDR3 is TGCGCCAGCAGCTTAGGACTAGCGGGAGGATCCGAGCAGTACTTC. It yields the protein CASSLGLAGGSEQYF.

The sample holds a few counts of this clone. This chain joins TRBV28 and TRBJ1-3; D possibly corresponds to TRBD1 (5 bases). V lost 2 bases to trimming and J lost 7 bases, with 9 bases between them. Germline lookup yields CDR1 MDHEN and CDR2 SYDVKM. CDR3 length equals 13 residues. The CDR3 loop is CASSLLAGNTIYF. Here the CDR3 DNA reads TGTGCCAGCAGTTTACTGGCAGGGAACACCATATATTTT.

Only a few counts were recorded for this clone. This sequence joins TRBV3-1 (or the pseudogene TRBV3-2) and TRBJ2-7, with 9 bases aligning to TRBD2. Germline trimming cut 1 base from V and 6 bases from J; bases unmatched to any gene: 7. CDR3 length: 15 amino acids. CDR1 and CDR2 from the germline V gene are LGHDT and YNNKEL (reference sequence). The CDR3 loop reads CASSQGIAGEAEQYV. The CDR3 coding sequence is TGTGCCAGCAGCCAAGGAATAGCGGGAGAGGCCGAGCAGTACGTC.

The genes are TRBV5-6 and TRBJ1-3; 8 bases are a match to TRBD1. The trim removed 2 bases at V and 0 bases at J, leaving 4 bases unmatched. This CDR3 is built from 16 residues. Germline V gene sequence: CDR1 SGHDT, CDR2 YYEEEE. CDR3 region: CASSFDRGVSGNTIYF. The DNA for the CDR3 is TGTGCCAGCAGCTTCGACAGGGGCGTCTCTGGAAACACCATATATTTT.

The chain employs TRBV7-2 and TRBJ2-1; D perhaps matches TRBD2 (5 bases). Germline V gene lookup returns CDR1 SGHTA and CDR2 FQGNSA. V was shortened by 9 bases and J by 6 bases, with 12 bases between the two germline ends. The CDR3 sequence is 12 residues long. The CDR3 spells CASRRLGNEQFF. The CDR3 nucleotides read TGTGCCAGTAGGAGGTTGGGCAATGAGCAGTTCTTC.

The rearrangement joins TRBV5-4 to TRBJ2-7, with 8 bases that match TRBD2. CDR3 length equals 15 residues. The germline V gene encodes CDR1 SGHNT and CDR2 YYREEE (reference sequence). Trimming cost V 3 bases and J 2 bases; bases outside gene matches: 7. The CDR3 bases are TGTGCCAGCAGCTCCCAGCGGGAGTTCCCCTACGAGCAGTACTTC. Protein: CASSSQREFPYEQYF. Full variable domain (outside the CDR3, taken from reference TRBV5-4 and TRBJ2-7): ETGVTQSPTHLIKTRGQQVTLRCSSQSGHNTVSWYQQALGQGPQFIFQYYREEENGRGNFPPRFSGLQFPNYSSELNVNALELDDSALYLCASSSQREFPYEQYFGPGTRLTVT.

V and J are TRBV6-5 and TRBJ2-7; 11 nucleotides line up with TRBD2. In germline, CDR1 is MNHEY, CDR2 SVGAGI. Trimming took 5 bases from V and 4 from J; bases not matched to a gene: 7. The CDR3 sequence is 15 residues long. The CDR3 DNA reads TGTGCCAGCAGTCTGACTAGCGGGGAGCCTTACGAGCAGTACGTC. The encoded protein is CASSLTSGEPYEQYV.

The chain uses TRBV27 and TRBJ1-4, with unresolved D. Trimming removed 7 bases from V and 0 bases from J, with 12 bases in between. CDR1 and CDR2 from the germline V gene are MNHEY and SMNVEV (reference sequence). The CDR3 is made up of 15 amino acids. CDR3 coding DNA: TGTGCCAGCAAAACGTGGTGGCCAACTAATGAAAAACTGTTTTTT. Amino acid sequence: CASKTWWPTNEKLFF.

The chain carries TRBV5-4 and TRBJ2-2; 10 nucleotides line up with TRBD1. This CDR3 region has 15 residues. V lost 4 bases and J lost 6; bases outside the gene matches: 6. Germline values: CDR1 SGHNT, CDR2 YYREEE (reference sequence). DNA of the CDR3: TGTGCCAGCAGCCCCTGGACAGGGGGTGCCGGGGAGCTGTTTTTT. It yields the protein CASSPWTGGAGELFF.

The V and J genes are TRBV4-3 and TRBJ2-1, with 7 bases identical to TRBD1. V was clipped by 1 base and J by 4 bases; unmatched bases: 7. Germline lookup yields CDR1 LGHNA and CDR2 YSLEER. The CDR3 totals 16 residues. The CDR3 DNA is TGCGCCAGCAGCCAAGTTGCCCAGGGGGTATACAATGAGCAGTTCTTC. Protein sequence: CASSQVAQGVYNEQFF.

This chain connects TRBV11-2 to TRBJ2-7; D might be TRBD1 (6 bases). Per the germline V gene, CDR1 is SGHAT and CDR2 is FQNNGV. Trimming took 0 bases from V and 1 from J, leaving 10 bases between them. CDR3 length: 15 amino acids. The CDR3 DNA follows: TGTGCCAGCAGCTTAGACAGTACAGGGTCCTACGAGCAGTACTTC. Residues: CASSLDSTGSYEQYF.

This clone has only one observation. The CDR3 bases are TGCGCCAGCAGCCGGTCGACTAGCGGGCAATACAATGAGCAGTTCTTC. Protein: CASSRSTSGQYNEQFF. The chain employs TRBV4-3 and TRBJ2-1, with 10 bases lining up with TRBD2. The length of the CDR3 is 16 residues. Germline V gene sequence: CDR1 LGHNA, CDR2 YSLEER. V trimming: 4 bases; J trimming: 4 bases; junction bases outside the gene matches: 7.

The chain recombines TRBV4-2 with TRBJ1-2; tentative D call: TRBD1 (5 bases). The CDR3 consists of 14 residues. Germline values: CDR1 LGHNA, CDR2 YNFKEQ. V gave up 3 bases and J gave up 6 bases, with 14 bases separating them. The CDR3 nucleotides are TGTGCCAGCAGCCAGAAAAACGGGGGTGATGGCTACACCTTC. Protein sequence: CASSQKNGGDGYTF.

For the CDR3, the DNA is TGCGCCAGCAGCCACCGAGGCAGCTCCTACAATGAGCAGTTCTTC. Protein product: CASSHRGSSYNEQFF. This chain uses TRBV4-3 with TRBJ2-1; D remains unclear. CDR3 length: 15 residues. Per the germline V gene, CDR1 is LGHNA and CDR2 is YSLEER. V dropped 3 bases and J dropped 0 bases, with 9 bases sitting between them.